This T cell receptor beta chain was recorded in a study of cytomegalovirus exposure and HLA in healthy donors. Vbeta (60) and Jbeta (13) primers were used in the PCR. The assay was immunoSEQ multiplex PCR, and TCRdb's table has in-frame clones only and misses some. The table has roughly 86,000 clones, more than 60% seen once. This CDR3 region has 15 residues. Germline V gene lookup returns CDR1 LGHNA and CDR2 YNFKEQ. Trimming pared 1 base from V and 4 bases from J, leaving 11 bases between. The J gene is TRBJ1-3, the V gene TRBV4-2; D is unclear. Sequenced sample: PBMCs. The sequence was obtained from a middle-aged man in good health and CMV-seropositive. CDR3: CASSQVEGTGNTIYF. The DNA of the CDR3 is TGTGCCAGCAGCCAAGTGGAGGGAACCGGAAACACCATATATTTT.